The 25 T cell receptor beta chains given below trace back to one sample, sequenced in a study of blood T cell repertoires in COVID-19. Sequencing used immunoSEQ multiplex PCR; TCRdb keeps in-frame clones, though not all of them. The sample lists 160,000 or so clones, more than 85% seen once, with about 2% in the top ten. The sequenced sample was peripheral blood. The receptors stem from a woman aged 55-69 years with COVID-19, enrolled during active disease.

The J gene is TRBJ1-1, the V gene TRBV19, with 11 bases matching TRBD1. CDR1 LNHDA and CDR2 SQIVND come from the germline V gene (reference sequence). CDR3 size: 16 residues. V dropped 5 bases and J dropped 2; count of bases not matched to a gene: 7. The CDR3 sequence is CASSPRTGGTNTEAFF. Here the CDR3 DNA reads TGTGCCAGTAGTCCTCGGACAGGGGGCACTAACACTGAAGCTTTCTTT. The variable domain in full, with the rest retrieved from reference TRBV19 and TRBJ1-1, is DGGITQSPKYLFRKEGQNVTLSCEQNLNHDAMYWYRQDPGQGLRLIYYSQIVNDFQKGDIAEGYSVSREKKESFPLTVTSAQKNPTAFYLCASSPRTGGTNTEAFFGQGTRLTVV.

V and J are TRBV19 and TRBJ1-2; no definite D call. Trimming shortened V by 6 bases and J by 4 bases, and 15 bases separated the two germline ends. The CDR3 is 14 residues long. Germline V lookup: CDR1 LNHDA, CDR2 SQIVND (reference sequence). The CDR3 DNA reads TGTGCCAGTAGAAGGAGGTCCGGTGCCTATGGCTACACCTTC. It translates to CASRRRSGAYGYTF.

The rearrangement joins TRBV19 to TRBJ1-5; D call uncertain. The length of the CDR3 is 12 residues. Germline assignment: CDR1 LNHDA and CDR2 SQIVND (reference sequence). The V and J ends lost 3 bases and 7 bases respectively, with 7 bases between them. CDR3 DNA: TGTGCCAGTAGTATCGCAGGACAGCCCCAGCATTTT. Encoded protein: CASSIAGQPQHF.

J is TRBJ1-3 and V is TRBV3-1 (or the pseudogene TRBV3-2), with D uncertain. The CDR3 covers 15 residues. CDR1 and CDR2 from the germline V gene are LGHDT and YNNKEL (reference sequence). V was pared by 4 bases and J by 0 bases, with 10 bases between. This CDR3 is CASSPDLSSGNTIYF. Written as DNA, the CDR3 is TGTGCCAGCAGCCCTGACTTAAGCTCTGGAAACACCATATATTTT.

This chain links TRBV7-3 with TRBJ1-1, with TRBD1 identical over 9 bases. The CDR3 spans 15 residues. Germline V lookup: CDR1 SGHTA, CDR2 FQGTGA. V was pared by 5 bases and J by 2 bases, with 6 bases of the junction left unmatched. The CDR3 sequence: CASSRTGDGNTEAFF. The CDR3 nucleotides read TGTGCCAGCAGCCGGACAGGGGATGGAAACACTGAAGCTTTCTTT.

The chain has TRBV5-5 and TRBJ1-1; perhaps TRBD1 as D (6 bases). The CDR3 covers 14 residues. V shed 5 bases and J shed 0 bases, with 11 bases lying between them. Germline V lookup: CDR1 SGHKS, CDR2 YYEKEE (reference sequence). The CDR3, as DNA: TGTGCCAGCAGAAGGACAGAGGTGAACACTGAAGCTTTCTTT. This gives the protein CASRRTEVNTEAFF.

The gene calls are TRBV5-1 and TRBJ2-2; D gene uncertain. Trimming shortened V by 0 bases and J by 5 bases, and 5 bases separated the two germline ends. The CDR3 spans 13 residues. Germline V lookup: CDR1 SGHRS, CDR2 YFSETQ. CDR3 coding DNA: TGCGCCAGCAGCTTGGTCGGTACCGGGGAGCTGTTTTTT. Amino acids: CASSLVGTGELFF.

The V gene is TRBV19, the J gene TRBJ1-6; D is perhaps TRBD1 (5 bases). This CDR3 contains 16 residues. V dropped 5 bases and J dropped 0 bases, with 11 bases sitting between them. The germline CDR1 and CDR2 sequences are LNHDA and SQIVND (reference sequence). CDR3 sequence (DNA): TGTGCCAGTAGTTACAGGCTGAGCTCCTATAATTCACCCCTCCACTTT. Residues: CASSYRLSSYNSPLHF.

This chain joins TRBV7-9 and TRBJ2-7; TRBD1 might be the D (5 bases). The CDR3 covers 12 residues. The ends were cut back, 1 base at V and 6 bases at J, with 7 bases in the middle. Germline CDR1 is SEHNR and CDR2 is FQNEAQ (reference sequence). In nucleotides, the CDR3 is TGTGCCAGCAGCTTAGACAGGCCCGAGCAGTACTTC. Protein: CASSLDRPEQYF.

The gene calls are TRBV6-5 and TRBJ2-7; the D gene is possibly TRBD2 (6 bases). Germline loops: CDR1 MNHEY, CDR2 SVGAGI. This CDR3 is built from 13 residues. Trimming cost V 8 bases and J 7 bases, with 18 bases left between them. This CDR3 is CASAPGLGQEQYF. Written as DNA, the CDR3 is TGTGCCAGCGCGCCGGGACTGGGGCAAGAGCAGTACTTC.

Notes on this clone: Different DNA sequences within this sample yield the same CDR3. The chain combines TRBV19 with TRBJ2-1; D not certain. Trimming shortened V by 5 bases and J by 0 bases, and 8 bases separated the two germline ends. CDR3 length: 14 amino acids. The germline V gene has CDR1 LNHDA and CDR2 SQIVND (reference sequence). CDR3 DNA sequence: TGTGCCAGTAGTCCAGGCAGCTCCTACAATGAGCAGTTCTTC. Translation: CASSPGSSYNEQFF.

The chain uses TRBV9 and TRBJ2-3; no firm D call. Germline CDR1 and CDR2: SGDLS and YYNGEE. This CDR3 is 15 amino acids long. With 0 bases removed from V and 2 bases from J, the gap between germline ends came to 10 bases. As DNA, the CDR3 is TGTGCCAGCAGCGTAGGTAACCGAGACACAGATACGCAGTATTTT. Its translation: CASSVGNRDTDTQYF.

The chain is built from TRBV6-4 and TRBJ2-1, with TRBD2 identical over 10 bases. V shed 6 bases and J 2 bases; nucleotides not matched to a gene: 4. CDR3 length: 15 residues. Germline values: CDR1 MRHNA, CDR2 SNTAGT. This CDR3 is CASSPLAGAYNEQFF. In nucleotides, the CDR3 is TGTGCCAGCAGCCCTCTAGCGGGGGCCTACAATGAGCAGTTCTTC.

This chain connects TRBV6-5 to TRBJ1-2, with 7 bases that match TRBD1. The CDR3 has 14 amino acids. V was pared by 4 bases and J by 3 bases, with 5 bases of the junction left unmatched. Germline CDR1 and CDR2: MNHEY and SVGAGI. The CDR3 spells CASSSGTADYGYTF. CDR3 bases: TGTGCCAGCAGTTCCGGGACAGCAGACTATGGCTACACCTTC.

The chain is built from TRBV28 and TRBJ2-7; D gene uncertain. CDR1 and CDR2 from the germline V gene are MDHEN and SYDVKM. The V gene lost 7 bases and the J gene lost 3 bases, with 4 bases spanning the gap. CDR3 length equals 10 residues. The CDR3, as DNA: TGTGCCAGCATCCTCTACGAGCAGTACTTC. Translated: CASILYEQYF. Supplemented by reference TRBV28 and TRBJ2-7, the full variable domain reads DVKVTQSSRYLVKRTGEKVFLECVQDMDHENMFWYRQDPGLGLRLIYFSYDVKMKEKGDIPEGYSVSREKKERFSLILESASTNQTSMYLCASILYEQYFGPGTRLTVT.

The CDR3, as DNA: TGTGCCAGCAGTTACAACTTTCGGAGCTCTGGGGCCAACGTCCTGACTTTC. Protein sequence: CASSYNFRSSGANVLTF. V is TRBV6-2 or TRBV6-3 and J is TRBJ2-6, with no clear D. The CDR3 is made up of 17 amino acids. Germline CDR1 reads MNHEY; CDR2 reads SVGEGT. V was cut by 2 bases and J by 0 bases, with 11 bases left in between.

This chain joins TRBV28 and TRBJ1-1; D is possibly TRBD1 (6 bases). V lost 1 base, J lost 3 bases, and 12 bases lay in between. CDR1 MDHEN and CDR2 SYDVKM come from the germline V gene. The CDR3 totals 15 residues. CDR3 DNA: TGTGCCAGCAGTTTATCGAGGGGGAGATACACTGAAGCTTTCTTT. As protein: CASSLSRGRYTEAFF.

The sample holds one count of this clone. V gene TRBV4-3 combines with J gene TRBJ2-3; possibly TRBD1 for D (7 bases). With 3 bases removed from V and 4 bases from J, the gap between germline ends came to 17 bases. Germline CDR1 reads LGHNA; CDR2 reads YSLEER. The CDR3 is 16 amino acids. This chain's CDR3 is CASSQVTGRRADTQYF. CDR3 coding DNA: TGCGCCAGCAGCCAGGTGACAGGGCGGAGGGCAGATACGCAGTATTTT.

V is TRBV7-8 and J is TRBJ2-3; 7 bases align to TRBD1. This CDR3 spans 20 amino acids. Germline V gene data show CDR1 as SGHVS and CDR2 as FQNEAQ. Trimming removed 7 bases from V and 2 bases from J; junction bases left unmatched: 24. For the CDR3, the DNA is TGTGCCAGCATCCCCTCCTCGCTGCATTTCCGGGACAGTATCACAGATACGCAGTATTTT. Protein: CASIPSSLHFRDSITDTQYF.

The chain carries TRBV7-3 and TRBJ2-1, with 13 bases aligning to TRBD2. Germline V gene data show CDR1 as SGHTA and CDR2 as FQGTGA. V lost 4 bases to trimming and J lost 5 bases; unmatched junction nucleotides: 8. The length of the CDR3 is 17 residues. The CDR3 DNA follows: TGTGCCAGCAGCTCGCGGACTAGCGGGGGCCGCCACAATGAGCAGTTCTTC. Its translation is CASSSRTSGGRHNEQFF.

For this clone: The same CDR3 can be traced to other DNA sequences in this sample. The chain recombines TRBV19 with TRBJ1-1; weak D call: TRBD1 (6 bases). Germline V gene data show CDR1 as LNHDA and CDR2 as SQIVND (reference sequence). V gave up 5 bases and J gave up 0 bases, with 10 bases separating them. This CDR3 comprises 14 residues. As DNA, the CDR3 is TGTGCCAGTAGTCCACAGGGACTGAACACTGAAGCTTTCTTT. It yields the protein CASSPQGLNTEAFF.

The rearrangement uses TRBV5-8 and TRBJ1-2, with 7 bases identical to TRBD1. The CDR3 totals 15 residues. Germline CDR1 and CDR2: SGHTS and YDEGEE. J gave up 2 bases and V 4 bases, and 8 bases lay outside the gene matches. This CDR3 is CASSRDSNINYGYTF. In nucleotides, the CDR3 is TGTGCCAGCAGCCGGGACAGTAATATAAACTATGGCTACACCTTC.

The chain carries TRBV7-2 and TRBJ1-6; D might be TRBD1 (5 bases). The CDR3 has 14 amino acids. Per the germline V gene, CDR1 is SGHTA and CDR2 is FQGNSA. V was pared by 5 bases and J by 9 bases, with 14 bases between. CDR3 residues: CASSLQGFSSPLHF. CDR3 nucleotides: TGTGCCAGCAGCCTTCAGGGATTCAGTTCACCCCTCCACTTT.

The chain is built from TRBV14 and TRBJ1-6; TRBD1 aligns across 10 bases. After removal of 6 bases from V and 9 bases from J, the junction contained 5 bases not matched to a gene. Germline V gives CDR1 SGHDN, CDR2 FVKESK. The CDR3 length is 14 residues. The CDR3 loop is CASSLGQGSSPLHF. The DNA for the CDR3 is TGTGCCAGCAGTCTGGGACAGGGGAGTTCACCCCTCCACTTT.

This clone has a single count. This chain links TRBV6-5 with TRBJ2-1; 10 bases agree with TRBD1. The CDR3 consists of 13 residues. Germline V CDR1 and CDR2: MNHEY, SVGAGI. V trimming: 9 bases; J trimming: 6 bases; junction bases outside the gene matches: 5. This chain's CDR3 is CASRQGARNEQFF. The CDR3 bases are TGTGCCAGTAGACAGGGGGCGCGCAATGAGCAGTTCTTC.